This TCR beta chain comes out of a study of early T cells in non-severe SARS-CoV-2 infection (dated by TCRdb to 2020 to 2022). Context from the whole study: Bulk RNA from unsorted whole blood was used for TCR sequencing, so alpha and beta chains could not be paired. Overall results and qualifications from the work: VDJdb matching was skewed toward anti-spike CD8 responses, so virus-specific expansions were likely underestimated and private and CD4 specificities were missed.

Set within a cohort of healthcare workers in London, UK, this nested case-control study involved weekly PCR testing of nasopharyngeal swabs along with blood sampling. Between 23 and 31 March 2020, the week of the UK lockdown, healthcare workers were enrolled and then followed up weekly for as long as 16 weeks. The library was obtained by 5' RACE. Sequencing was performed on a NextSeq 500. The TCR library protocol attached unique molecular identifiers to individual cDNA molecules to correct for sequencing error and PCR bias. TCR alpha and beta chains were both sequenced, and the abundances of alpha and beta sequences in each sample were closely correlated with each other. Turning to the authors' computational methods: V gene, J gene and CDR3 annotation of TCR sequences was performed with Decombinator V4. TCRs were defined as expanded if a significant change between any two time points was detected under a Poisson model with p below 0.0001. TCR abundances were normalised to the total number of TCRs sequenced in each sample and reported as counts per million. MAIT TCRs were defined by TRAV1-2 paired with TRAJ12, TRAJ20 or TRAJ33, and iNKT TCRs by TRAV10 paired with TRAJ18. A search of VDJdb, accessed on 1 November 2021, was run for TCRs annotated to CMV, EBV and SARS-CoV-2, with TCRs annotated for multiple antigens excluded. The raw public data were reprocessed by TCRdb itself: fastp quality trimming at Q25, MiXCR clonotype calling, in-frame beta chains only. Identical CDR3 protein sequences are pooled into one entry, listed with their most common genes and DNA. The V and J calls, along with clone size, are taken from TCRdb and not from the paper's own processing. This sample holds some 22,000 distinct CDR3 sequences; approximately 5% were observed only once. The ten most abundant clones make up about 16% of the sample.

Based on the germline V gene (reference sequence), the CDR1 and CDR2 sequences are SEHNR and FQNEAQ. The CDR3, from cysteine to phenylalanine, totals 13 residues. The DNA shown is the 39-base CDR3, in frame from base 1. V and J lose 3 bases and 2 bases, and a span of 8 bases separates them. Of note for this clonotype: The antigen this receptor binds is unknown. There are no base qualities to consult, and no much larger clone falls within one base.

This sequence originates from an adult who was a healthcare worker with PCR-confirmed SARS-CoV-2 infection or an uninfected control (not recorded which). Specimen: whole blood. In this chain, TRBV7-9 is recombined with TRBJ2-7; TRBD1 might be the D gene, on 6 matching bases. This receptor has the CDR3 CASSLAGAYEQYF. The DNA reads TGTGCCAGCAGCTTGGCAGGGGCCTACGAGCAGTACTTC.